These 18 T cell receptor beta chains originate from one sample sequenced in a study of control samples from healthy donors and cancer patients. Sequenced by immunoSEQ multiplex PCR; TCRdb stores in-frame clones only, minus some. The sample lists about 180,000 clones, 90% to 95% seen once, with about 1.4% in the top ten. Sequenced material: blood. All receptors come from a man aged 30-40 years in good health.

This rearrangement joins TRBV27 to TRBJ1-2; D uncertain. The CDR3 has 16 residues. Germline CDR1 is MNHEY and CDR2 is SMNVEV (reference sequence). V lost 5 bases to trimming and J lost 3 bases, with 19 bases between them. This chain's CDR3 is CASSLGRTTLHYGYTF. The CDR3 DNA reads as TGTGCCAGCAGTCTCGGCAGAACCACCCTGCACTATGGCTACACCTTC.

In the case of this clone: The junction departs from the called germline gene at one end, perhaps through a read error. V and J are TRBV3-1 (or the pseudogene TRBV3-2) and TRBJ1-2; D might be TRBD1 (6 bases). From germline, CDR1 is LGHDT and CDR2 YNNKEL (reference sequence). The CDR3 is 15 residues long. CDR3: CASRQGFRGLNGYTF. CDR3 DNA sequence: TGTGCCAGCCGCCAAGGATTCAGGGGATTGAATGGCTACACCTTC.

The chain carries TRBV7-3 and TRBJ2-1; tentatively, D is TRBD2 (7 bases). The CDR3 is made up of 16 amino acids. Per germline, CDR1 SGHTA and CDR2 FQGTGA. V was shortened by 0 bases and J by 10 bases, with 19 bases between the two germline ends. The CDR3 sequence: CASSLTGGTTPREQFF. DNA of the CDR3: TGTGCCAGCAGCTTAACAGGGGGGACTACACCCAGGGAGCAGTTCTTC. The full variable domain, rest sourced from reference TRBV7-3 and TRBJ2-1, is GAGVSQTPSNKVTEKGKYVELRCDPISGHTALYWYRQSLGQGPEFLIYFQGTGAADDSGLPNDRFFAVRPEGSVSTLKIQRTERGDSAVYLCASSLTGGTTPREQFFGPGTRLTVL.

This chain links TRBV25-1 with TRBJ2-2; D is uncertain. CDR3 length equals 13 residues. Germline lookup yields CDR1 MGHDK and CDR2 SYGVNS. Trimming cost V 2 bases and J 1 base, with 2 bases left between them. The CDR3 protein is CASSEQNTGELFF. The CDR3 bases are TGTGCCAGCAGTGAACAGAACACCGGGGAGCTGTTTTTT.

This clone was seen only a few times. The gene calls are TRBV3-1 (or the pseudogene TRBV3-2) and TRBJ2-5; 16 bases agree with TRBD2. Germline CDR1 is LGHDT and CDR2 is YNNKEL (reference sequence). With V trimmed by 4 bases and J by 6 bases, 2 bases remained unmatched. The CDR3 runs 15 residues. The chain's CDR3 is CASSPGLAGGQTQYF. The CDR3 coding sequence is TGTGCCAGCAGCCCGGGACTAGCGGGGGGGCAGACCCAGTACTTC.

The V call is TRBV2, the J call TRBJ2-7; no clear D gene. The CDR3 length is 14 residues. Germline CDR1 is SNHLY and CDR2 is FYNNEI. Trimming cost V 2 bases and J 2 bases, with 10 bases left between them. The CDR3 loop reads CASSEKRSPYEQYF. The CDR3 coding sequence is TGTGCCAGCAGTGAAAAGAGAAGCCCCTACGAGCAGTACTTC.

The chain employs TRBV10-3 and TRBJ2-3; 11 bases are a match to TRBD1. The germline V gene encodes CDR1 ENHRY and CDR2 SYGVKD. Trimming cost V 0 bases and J 0 bases; bases outside gene matches: 5. This CDR3 comprises 18 residues. CDR3 DNA: TGTGCCATCAGTGAGTCCGATGGACAGGGGGCAAGCACAGATACGCAGTATTTT. Protein: CAISESDGQGASTDTQYF.

This clone was seen only once. The rearrangement links TRBV5-4 to TRBJ1-1; tentative D call: TRBD1 (5 bases). CDR3 size: 13 residues. Trimming removed 4 bases from V and 4 bases from J, with 11 bases in between. Per the germline V gene, CDR1 is SGHNT and CDR2 is YYREEE (reference sequence). The DNA of the CDR3 is TGTGCCAGCAGCGACAGAATCCCCACTGAAGCTTTCTTT. This encodes CASSDRIPTEAFF.

This sequence joins TRBV5-5 and TRBJ2-5, with 9 bases identical to TRBD2. Germline assignment: CDR1 SGHKS and CDR2 YYEKEE (reference sequence). V trimming: 4 bases; J trimming: 5 bases; junction bases outside the gene matches: 21. This CDR3 has 19 residues. CDR3 residues: CASSPLMSEAGGARETQYF. The CDR3 DNA is TGTGCCAGCAGCCCCCTAATGAGCGAGGCGGGAGGGGCGAGGGAGACCCAGTACTTC.

The rearrangement uses TRBV2 and TRBJ2-6; D gene unclear. This CDR3 has 18 amino acids. The germline CDR1 and CDR2 sequences are SNHLY and FYNNEI. Trimming stripped 0 bases from V and 2 bases from J, with 14 bases between. CDR3 in amino acids: CASSEAVQPDTGANVLTF. The CDR3 region has the DNA TGTGCCAGCAGTGAAGCGGTACAGCCTGACACTGGGGCCAACGTCCTGACTTTC. Filled out from reference TRBV2 and TRBJ2-6, the complete variable domain reads EPEVTQTPSHQVTQMGQEVILRCVPISNHLYFYWYRQILGQKVEFLVSFYNNEISEKSEIFDDQFSVERPDGSNFTLKIRSTKLEDSAMYFCASSEAVQPDTGANVLTFGAGSRLTVL.

The V gene is TRBV10-3, the J gene TRBJ1-5; D is possibly TRBD1 (6 bases). Germline V CDR1 and CDR2: ENHRY, SYGVKD. This CDR3 contains 15 residues. V was trimmed by 10 bases and J by 0 bases, leaving 16 bases between them. CDR3 loop: CAKTGGGISNQPQHF. CDR3 DNA sequence: TGTGCCAAGACAGGCGGGGGGATTAGCAATCAGCCCCAGCATTTT.

The chain recombines TRBV18 with TRBJ2-1; either TRBD1 or TRBD2 may fit D (5 bases each). The ends were cut back, 0 bases at V and 0 bases at J, with 9 bases in the middle. The germline V gene encodes CDR1 KGHSH and CDR2 LQKENI. The CDR3 has 16 amino acids. CDR3 sequence: CASSPPGASSYNEQFF. The CDR3 coding sequence is TGTGCCAGCTCACCACCCGGGGCGAGCTCCTACAATGAGCAGTTCTTC.

The chain joins TRBV5-1 to TRBJ1-6; D is undetermined. The length of the CDR3 is 14 residues. Trimming cost V 5 bases and J 10 bases, with 16 bases left between them. Germline-derived CDR1 and CDR2 are SGHRS and YFSETQ. CDR3 region: CASRLSGAESPLHF. In DNA form, the CDR3 reads TGCGCCAGCAGGCTCAGTGGTGCGGAGTCACCCCTCCACTTT.

The V call is TRBV7-9, the J call TRBJ1-5; D possibly corresponds to TRBD1 (6 bases). This CDR3 is built from 15 residues. V dropped 3 bases and J dropped 5 bases, with 14 bases sitting between them. Germline lookup yields CDR1 SEHNR and CDR2 FQNEAQ (reference sequence). CDR3 loop: CASSLGHVGDQPQHF. CDR3 DNA sequence: TGTGCCAGCAGCTTGGGACACGTCGGCGATCAGCCCCAGCATTTT.

The V gene is TRBV9, the J gene TRBJ2-1; 11 bases match TRBD2. CDR3 size: 17 residues. CDR1 is SGDLS, CDR2 YYNGEE, per germline. V trimming: 3 bases; J trimming: 3 bases; junction bases outside the gene matches: 8. CDR3 residues: CASSEFSGTSGYNEQFF. The CDR3 DNA reads as TGTGCCAGCAGCGAATTTTCCGGGACTAGCGGCTACAATGAGCAGTTCTTC.

The chain employs TRBV10-3 and TRBJ2-5; 7 bases line up with TRBD2. Unmatched junction bases numbered 9, after V lost 10 bases and J lost 1 base. Germline-derived CDR1 and CDR2 are ENHRY and SYGVKD. The CDR3 spans 14 residues. CDR3 region: CATERDQSQETQYF. The CDR3 DNA is TGTGCCACCGAGCGGGACCAATCCCAAGAGACCCAGTACTTC.

V and J are TRBV30 and TRBJ1-4; TRBD1 agrees at 8 bases. Germline CDR1 GTSNPN, CDR2 SVGIG (reference sequence). This CDR3 is built from 13 residues. The junction had 3 bases not matched to a gene; V was cut back by 2 bases and J by 7 bases. DNA for the CDR3: TGTGCCTGGAGTAGGACAGGGACTGAAAAACTGTTTTTT. Protein: CAWSRTGTEKLFF.

The V and J genes are TRBV6-2 or TRBV6-3 and TRBJ2-5, with 9 bases matching TRBD2. Trimming took 2 bases from V and 5 from J; bases not matched to a gene: 6. Germline V lookup: CDR1 MNHEY, CDR2 SVGEGT. The CDR3 sequence is 15 residues long. As DNA, the CDR3 is TGTGCCAGCAGTTACCGGGCGGGGGGGCCGGAGACCCAGTACTTC. Protein: CASSYRAGGPETQYF.